This T cell receptor beta chain was obtained from a study of cytotoxic CD8 clonotypes in ibrutinib-treated CLL. J lost 2 bases, V lost 5 bases, and 8 bases had no gene match. The CDR3 is made up of 15 amino acids. Germline lookup yields CDR1 MNHNY and CDR2 SVGAGI (reference sequence). Generated by immunoSEQ multiplex PCR, the TCRdb table keeps only in-frame clones and is missing some. The sample holds about 180,000 clones, approximately 80% seen once. V gene TRBV6-6 combines with J gene TRBJ1-2, with 7 bases matching TRBD1. The source is a human donor with chronic lymphocytic leukemia. The input for sequencing was PBMCs, taken after 24 months of ibrutinib treatment. CDR3 residues: CASSKWTGPNYGYTF. CDR3 nucleotides: TGTGCCAGCAGTAAATGGACAGGCCCAAACTATGGCTACACCTTC.